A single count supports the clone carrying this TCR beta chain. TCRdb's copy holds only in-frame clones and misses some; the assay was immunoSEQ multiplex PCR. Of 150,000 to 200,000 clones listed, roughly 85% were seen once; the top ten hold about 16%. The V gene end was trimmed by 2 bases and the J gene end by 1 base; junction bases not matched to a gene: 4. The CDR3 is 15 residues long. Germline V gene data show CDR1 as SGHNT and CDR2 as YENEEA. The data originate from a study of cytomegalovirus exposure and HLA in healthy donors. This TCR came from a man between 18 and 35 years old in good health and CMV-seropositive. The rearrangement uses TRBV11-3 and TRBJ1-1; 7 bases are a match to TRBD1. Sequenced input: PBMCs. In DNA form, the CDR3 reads TGTGCCAGCAGCTTAACAGGGGCCCGGAACACTGAAGCTTTCTTT. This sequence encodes CASSLTGARNTEAFF.